The T cell receptor beta chain under discussion was sequenced for a study of regulatory T cells in long-lasting Graves disease. V shed 3 bases and J shed 0 bases, with 11 bases lying between them. CDR1 is MDHEN and CDR2 is SYDVKM in the germline V gene. The CDR3 runs 15 residues. With iRepertoire HTBI primers and Arm-PCR of CDR3 regions, TCR beta libraries were built. Each CDR3 protein gets one entry after TCRdb re-called the multiplex PCR reads with MiXCR. The data hold about 320,000 distinct CDR3 sequences, with 15% to 20% observed a single time. Time point given: newly diagnosed GD, antithyroid drugs for less than 3 months. Following extraction of RNA from PBMCs, that RNA was used to make the TCR library.

The V gene is TRBV28, the J gene TRBJ1-1; D call uncertain. This specimen was peripheral blood mononuclear cells (PBMCs), taken at new diagnosis, from a patient treated with antithyroid drugs. The TCR comes from a female donor with Graves disease. CDR3 bases: TGTGCCAGCAGTTTTCGCGGGAAGTTGAACACTGAAGCTTTCTTT. It yields the protein CASSFRGKLNTEAFF.